The 25 T cell receptor beta chains reported below all come from one sample, sequenced in a study of T cells in Graves' hyperthyroidism and ophthalmopathy. Amplified TCR beta CDR3 regions came from RNA transcripts. HTBI primers drove first-round RT-PCR of the TCR CDR3. MiXCR was run by TCRdb on the multiplex PCR reads, yielding one entry per CDR3 protein. The profile shows about 590,000 distinct CDR3 sequences, more than 15% of them singletons. Input material: blood. Receptors originate from a woman in her 30s with Graves' hyperthyroidism.

The chain carries TRBV7-9 and TRBJ2-3, with 12 bases aligning to TRBD2. This CDR3 spans 18 amino acids. CDR1 SEHNR and CDR2 FQNEAQ come from the germline V gene (reference sequence). The V gene end was trimmed by 2 bases and the J gene end by 2 bases; junction bases not matched to a gene: 8. This CDR3 is CASSLRLAGDPSTDTQYF. The CDR3 bases are TGTGCCAGCAGCTTAAGACTAGCGGGAGACCCTTCCACAGATACGCAGTATTTT. Full variable domain (remainder filled in from reference TRBV7-9 and TRBJ2-3): DTGVSQNPRHKITKRGQNVTFRCDPISEHNRLYWYRQTLGQGPEFLTYFQNEAQLEKSRLLSDRFSAERPKGSFSTLEIQRTEQGDSAMYLCASSLRLAGDPSTDTQYFGPGTRLTVL.

The table lists this clonotype with many counts. This rearrangement joins TRBV6-1 to TRBJ1-5; D is undetermined. This CDR3 comprises 14 residues. Germline-derived CDR1 and CDR2 are MNHNS and SASEGT. Trimming stripped 10 bases from V and 3 bases from J, with 16 bases between. CDR3 in DNA: TGTGCCACCCTCCGGGGTGAACTCAATCAGCCCCAGCATTTT. Protein sequence: CATLRGELNQPQHF.

In this sample, this clonotype turned up many times. V gene TRBV5-1 combines with J gene TRBJ2-7; 7 bases match TRBD2. Germline V gene lookup returns CDR1 SGHRS and CDR2 YFSETQ. V lost 4 bases to trimming and J lost 7 bases; unmatched junction nucleotides: 14. This CDR3 region has 15 residues. In DNA, the CDR3 is TGCGCCAGCAGCGGGCCAGGGCTAGCGGTCGGAGAGCAGTACTTC. This translates into CASSGPGLAVGEQYF.

This clonotype occurred a few times. The rearrangement uses TRBV6-5 and TRBJ2-3; D is uncertain. Germline V gene lookup returns CDR1 MNHEY and CDR2 SVGAGI. This CDR3 comprises 16 residues. With 4 bases removed from V and 2 bases from J, the gap between germline ends came to 16 bases. The CDR3 DNA reads TGTGCCAGCAGTTGCTCGAATGCTTTCCTCACAGATACGCAGTATTTT. Translating gives CASSCSNAFLTDTQYF.

This clonotype has a count of ten or more. This chain uses TRBV20-1 with TRBJ1-2, with TRBD1 matching over 7 bases. CDR1 is DFQATT and CDR2 is SNEGSKA in the germline V gene (reference sequence). With V trimmed by 0 bases and J by 5 bases, 12 bases remained unmatched. The CDR3 loop spans 16 amino acids. This chain's CDR3 is CSARDFDREIPYGYTF. The CDR3 nucleotides are TGCAGTGCTAGAGATTTTGACAGGGAAATCCCTTATGGCTACACCTTC.

In this sample, this clonotype turned up many times. The chain carries TRBV6-2 or TRBV6-3 and TRBJ1-2; unclear D gene. The length of the CDR3 is 13 residues. The germline V gene encodes CDR1 MNHEY and CDR2 SVGEGT. The ends were cut back, 2 bases at V and 4 bases at J, with 8 bases in the middle. In nucleotides, the CDR3 is TGTGCCAGCAGTTACATCCAGACCTATGGCTACACCTTC. It yields the protein CASSYIQTYGYTF.

This rearrangement joins TRBV6-1 to TRBJ2-7; D is possibly TRBD1 (6 bases). The CDR3 length is 14 residues. V was pared by 4 bases and J by 0 bases, with 10 bases between. In germline, CDR1 is MNHNS, CDR2 SASEGT. CDR3 amino acids: CASSAGVFSYEQYF. The CDR3 DNA reads as TGTGCCAGCAGTGCAGGGGTTTTCTCCTACGAGCAGTACTTC.

The chain couples TRBV4-1 to TRBJ1-1; 8 bases agree with TRBD1. V shed 0 bases and J 0 bases; nucleotides not matched to a gene: 3. Germline V gene sequence: CDR1 MGHRA, CDR2 YSYEKL. This CDR3 contains 16 residues. The CDR3 here is CASSQEVTGVNTEAFF. DNA of the CDR3: TGCGCCAGCAGCCAAGAGGTGACAGGGGTGAACACTGAAGCTTTCTTT.

DNA of the CDR3: TGTGCCAGCAGCCAATATCCTCGGACAGGGGGTTACGAGCAGTACTTC. Encoded protein: CASSQYPRTGGYEQYF. The rearrangement uses TRBV14 and TRBJ2-7; 10 nucleotides match TRBD1. The germline V gene encodes CDR1 SGHDN and CDR2 FVKESK. Trimming cost V 2 bases and J 4 bases; bases outside gene matches: 8. The CDR3 is 16 amino acids. Filled out from reference TRBV14 and TRBJ2-7, the complete variable domain reads EAGVTQFPSHSVIEKGQTVTLRCDPISGHDNLYWYRRVMGKEIKFLLHFVKESKQDESGMPNNRFLAERTGGTYSTLKVQPAELEDSGVYFCASSQYPRTGGYEQYFGPGTRLTVT.

This clonotype showed up just a few times. J is TRBJ2-1 and V is TRBV20-1, with D possibly being TRBD2 (5 bases). V lost 5 bases to trimming and J lost 0 bases, with 14 bases between them. CDR1 is DFQATT, CDR2 SNEGSKA, per germline (reference sequence). CDR3 length equals 15 residues. CDR3 residues: CSASNWRSSYNEQFF. The CDR3 bases are TGCAGTGCTTCCAACTGGAGGAGCTCCTACAATGAGCAGTTCTTC.

Only a few counts were recorded for this clonotype. V gene TRBV6-5 combines with J gene TRBJ1-6, with a possible D match to TRBD1 (5 bases). V lost 0 bases and J 7 bases, leaving 13 bases between the germline ends. From germline, CDR1 is MNHEY and CDR2 SVGAGI. The CDR3 is made up of 16 amino acids. The CDR3 nucleotides read TGTGCCAGCAGTTACTCGATCAGGGTTCGGAATTCACCCCTCCACTTT. Its protein product is CASSYSIRVRNSPLHF.

This clonotype has a count of ten or more. The chain is built from TRBV10-3 and TRBJ1-1; perhaps TRBD1 as D (5 bases). The CDR3 has 14 amino acids. Germline V lookup: CDR1 ENHRY, CDR2 SYGVKD. V lost 4 bases to trimming and J lost 0 bases, with 9 bases between them. The CDR3 is CAISAGRMNTEAFF. CDR3 DNA: TGTGCCATCAGTGCGGGACGGATGAACACTGAAGCTTTCTTT.

The table lists this clonotype with a few counts. The rearrangement joins TRBV5-1 to TRBJ2-5; D not certain. Per germline, CDR1 SGHRS and CDR2 YFSETQ. This CDR3 region has 13 residues. V shed 2 bases and J shed 2 bases, with 7 bases lying between them. The CDR3 nucleotides are TGCGCCAGCAGCTTCAACGGACAAGAGACCCAGTACTTC. Encoded protein: CASSFNGQETQYF.

The V and J genes are TRBV3-1 and TRBJ1-1; no definite D call. Germline V gene lookup returns CDR1 LGHDT and CDR2 YNNKEL (reference sequence). This CDR3 contains 13 residues. Trimming took off 2 bases at V and 3 bases at J, with 7 bases between the two ends. In DNA form, the CDR3 reads TGTGCCAGCAGCCAATCAGTTTACACTGAAGCTTTCTTT. This gives the protein CASSQSVYTEAFF.

The rearrangement uses TRBV3-1 and TRBJ1-1; TRBD1 matches 7 bases. Per germline, CDR1 LGHDT and CDR2 YNNKEL (reference sequence). Trimming removed 8 bases from V and 1 base from J; junction bases left unmatched: 4. CDR3 length: 13 residues. The CDR3 is CASVGQSNTEAFF. For the CDR3, the DNA is TGTGCCAGCGTGGGACAGTCGAACACTGAAGCTTTCTTT.

V gene TRBV9 combines with J gene TRBJ2-2; tentative D call: TRBD1 (6 bases). This CDR3 has 15 amino acids. The V end was cut by 4 bases, the J end by 3 bases, with 13 bases between. CDR1 and CDR2 from the germline V gene are SGDLS and YYNGEE. CDR3: CASSQRGSDTGELFF. CDR3 coding DNA: TGTGCCAGCAGCCAAAGGGGGAGCGACACCGGGGAGCTGTTTTTT.

This clonotype was detected many times. The chain links TRBV2 to TRBJ2-4; TRBD1 matches at 7 bases. With V trimmed by 3 bases and J by 6 bases, 14 bases remained unmatched. This CDR3 has 17 amino acids. Germline CDR1 is SNHLY and CDR2 is FYNNEI. CDR3 DNA sequence: TGTGCCAGCAGTGATTTGGGACCGGGACAGACCATAAACATTCAGTACTTC. Translation gives CASSDLGPGQTINIQYF.

DNA of the CDR3: TGTGCCACCAGTGTTCGACAGGACAGGCGATACTACAATGAGCAGTTCTTC. This codes for CATSVRQDRRYYNEQFF. The chain is built from TRBV24-1 and TRBJ2-1, with 7 bases lining up with TRBD1. With V trimmed by 5 bases and J by 3 bases, 12 bases remained unmatched. This CDR3 spans 17 amino acids. CDR1 is KGHDR and CDR2 is SFDVKD in the germline V gene.

This clonotype has at least ten counts. The V and J genes are TRBV3-1 and TRBJ2-7; 10 bases match TRBD2. From germline, CDR1 is LGHDT and CDR2 YNNKEL (reference sequence). There are 15 residues in the CDR3. V lost 5 bases, J lost 4 bases, and 8 bases stayed unmatched. The CDR3 protein is CASSGASGSWYEQYF. Here the CDR3 DNA reads TGTGCCAGCAGCGGTGCTAGCGGGAGTTGGTACGAGCAGTACTTC.

The V and J genes are TRBV15 and TRBJ2-1; D ambiguous. V was trimmed by 0 bases and J by 0 bases, leaving 6 bases between them. CDR3 size: 15 residues. Germline assignment: CDR1 LNHNV and CDR2 YYDKDF (reference sequence). The CDR3, as DNA: TGTGCCACCAGCAGAGATAAAAGCTCCTACAATGAGCAGTTCTTC. It translates to CATSRDKSSYNEQFF.

This clonotype was detected ten times or more. This chain connects TRBV3-1 to TRBJ2-7, with a tentative D call TRBD1 (6 bases). Trimming took 8 bases from V and 5 from J, leaving 16 bases between them. The CDR3 has 13 residues. Germline assignment: CDR1 LGHDT and CDR2 YNNKEL (reference sequence). CDR3 coding DNA: TGTGCCAGCGGTACACTCAGGGGAGACGAGCAGTACTTC. Amino acids: CASGTLRGDEQYF.

The gene calls are TRBV4-1 and TRBJ2-2; the D gene is possibly TRBD1 (5 bases). From germline, CDR1 is MGHRA and CDR2 YSYEKL. The CDR3 loop spans 15 amino acids. Between the trimmed V and J ends, which lost 0 bases and 1 base, there was a span of 6 bases. CDR3 DNA: TGCGCCAGCAGCCAAGATACAGGGAACACCGGGGAGCTGTTTTTT. It yields the protein CASSQDTGNTGELFF.

This clonotype was counted only a few times. This chain connects TRBV12-3 or TRBV12-4 to TRBJ1-2, with 7 bases fitting TRBD1. The CDR3 has 14 amino acids. V shed 6 bases and J 1 base; nucleotides not matched to a gene: 5. The CDR3 protein is CASRTRQGNYGYTF. The CDR3 DNA sequence: TGTGCCAGCAGAACCCGACAGGGTAACTATGGCTACACCTTC.

A single count supports this clonotype. The DNA for the CDR3 is TGTGCCAGTAGTTCTCAACGTAGCGGGGGCTACGAGCAGTACTTC. Its translation is CASSSQRSGGYEQYF. The rearrangement links TRBV19 to TRBJ2-7; 9 bases align to TRBD2. V dropped 5 bases and J dropped 3; count of bases not matched to a gene: 8. Germline CDR1 reads LNHDA; CDR2 reads SQIVND (reference sequence). The CDR3 runs to 15 residues.

This clonotype occurred a few times. V usage is TRBV4-3 and J usage is TRBJ2-1; D unresolved. The CDR3 is made up of 16 amino acids. Germline assignment: CDR1 LGHNA and CDR2 YSLEER. Trimming left V 0 bases short and J 1 base short, with 10 bases between. CDR3 sequence reads: CASSQDMSASYNEQFF. In DNA form, the CDR3 reads TGCGCCAGCAGCCAAGATATGAGCGCATCCTACAATGAGCAGTTCTTC.